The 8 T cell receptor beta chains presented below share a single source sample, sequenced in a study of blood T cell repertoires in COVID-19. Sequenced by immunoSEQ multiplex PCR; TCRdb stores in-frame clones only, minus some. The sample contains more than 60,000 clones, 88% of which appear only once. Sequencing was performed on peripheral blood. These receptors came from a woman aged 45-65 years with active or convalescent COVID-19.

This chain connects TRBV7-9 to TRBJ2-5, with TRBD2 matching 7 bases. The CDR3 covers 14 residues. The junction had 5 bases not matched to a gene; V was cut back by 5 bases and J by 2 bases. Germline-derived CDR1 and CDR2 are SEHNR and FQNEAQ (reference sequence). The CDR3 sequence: CASSPQAGQETQYF. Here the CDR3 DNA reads TGTGCCAGCAGCCCCCAAGCGGGGCAAGAGACCCAGTACTTC.

CDR3 sequence: CASTTSSYNEQFF. The CDR3 nucleotides read TGTGCCAGCACTACCAGCTCCTACAATGAGCAGTTCTTC. The J gene is TRBJ2-1, the V gene TRBV19; no clear D gene. Between the trimmed V and J ends, which lost 9 bases and 0 bases, there was a span of 9 bases. The germline V gene has CDR1 LNHDA and CDR2 SQIVND (reference sequence). This CDR3 contains 13 residues.

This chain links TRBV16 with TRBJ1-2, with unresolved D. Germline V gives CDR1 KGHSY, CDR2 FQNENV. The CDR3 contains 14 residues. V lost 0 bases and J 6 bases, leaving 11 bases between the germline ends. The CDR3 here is CASSQSRGWDGYTF. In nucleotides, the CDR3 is TGTGCCAGCAGCCAATCGAGAGGGTGGGATGGCTACACCTTC.

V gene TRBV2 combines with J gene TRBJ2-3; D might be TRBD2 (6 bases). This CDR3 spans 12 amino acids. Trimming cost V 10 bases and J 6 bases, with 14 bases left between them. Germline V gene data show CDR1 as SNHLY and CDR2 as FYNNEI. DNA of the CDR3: TGTGCCACCGGGGGTGATGGCGATACGCAGTATTTT. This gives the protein CATGGDGDTQYF.

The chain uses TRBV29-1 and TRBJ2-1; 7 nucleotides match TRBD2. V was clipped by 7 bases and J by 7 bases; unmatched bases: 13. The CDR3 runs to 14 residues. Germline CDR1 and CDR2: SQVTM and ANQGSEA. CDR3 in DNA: TGCAGCGCCCTTGGGGGGGAGGTAGTGAATGAGCAGTTCTTC. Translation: CSALGGEVVNEQFF.

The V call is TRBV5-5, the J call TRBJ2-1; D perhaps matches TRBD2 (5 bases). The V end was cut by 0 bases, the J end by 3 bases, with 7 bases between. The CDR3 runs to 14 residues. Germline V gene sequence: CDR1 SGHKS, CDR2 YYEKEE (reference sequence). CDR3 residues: CASSLGGLYNEQFF. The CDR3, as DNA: TGTGCCAGCAGCTTGGGAGGACTCTACAATGAGCAGTTCTTC.

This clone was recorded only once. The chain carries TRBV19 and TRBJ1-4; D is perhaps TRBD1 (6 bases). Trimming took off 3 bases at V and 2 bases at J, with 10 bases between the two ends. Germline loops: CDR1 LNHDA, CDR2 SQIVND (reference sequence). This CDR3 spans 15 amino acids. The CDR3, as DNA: TGTGCCAGTAGTATTACAGGGACGACTAATGAAAAACTGTTTTTT. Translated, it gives CASSITGTTNEKLFF.

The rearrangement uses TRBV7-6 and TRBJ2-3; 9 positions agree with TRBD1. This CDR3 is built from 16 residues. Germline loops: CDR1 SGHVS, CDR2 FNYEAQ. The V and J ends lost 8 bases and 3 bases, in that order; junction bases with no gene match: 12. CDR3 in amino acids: CASAHASGTGTDTQYF. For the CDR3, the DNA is TGTGCCAGCGCCCACGCTTCCGGGACAGGGACAGATACGCAGTATTTT.